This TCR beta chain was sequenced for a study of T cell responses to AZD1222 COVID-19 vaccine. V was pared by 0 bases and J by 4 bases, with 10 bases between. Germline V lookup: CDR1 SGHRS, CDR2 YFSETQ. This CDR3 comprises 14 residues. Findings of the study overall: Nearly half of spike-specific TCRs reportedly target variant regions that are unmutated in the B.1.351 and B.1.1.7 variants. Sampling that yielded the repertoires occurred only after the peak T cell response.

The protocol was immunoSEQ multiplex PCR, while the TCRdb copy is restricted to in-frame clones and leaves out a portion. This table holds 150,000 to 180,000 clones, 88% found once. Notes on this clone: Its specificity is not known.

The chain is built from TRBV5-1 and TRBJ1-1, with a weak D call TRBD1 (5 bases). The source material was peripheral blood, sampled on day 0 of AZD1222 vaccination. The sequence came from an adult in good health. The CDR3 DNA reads TGCGCCAGCAGCTTGGAGGGGTTTGGCACTGAAGCTTTCTTT. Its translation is CASSLEGFGTEAFF.